This TCR beta chain was recovered during a study of regulatory T cells in long-lasting Graves disease. As for the study in general: Patients met the persistent Graves' disease definition after over 5 years of antithyroid drugs with positive TSH receptor antibodies. Whole-study findings and limits: TCR diversity in persistent Graves' patients was below that of newly diagnosed ones.

Described time point: persistent/refractory GD, antithyroid drugs over 5 years with positive TRAb. There was RNA extracted from PBMCs, and the TCR library was made from it. Staff drew about 8.2 milliliters of peripheral blood into EDTA tubes. This clonotype has a count of ten or more. Its cognate antigen is unknown. Arm-PCR of CDR3 regions with iRepertoire HTBI primers generated TCR beta libraries. TCRdb processed the multiplex PCR reads anew with MiXCR; each CDR3 protein has one entry. The data show a few hundred thousand distinct CDR3 sequences, with over 20% seen just once and roughly an eighth held by the top ten. The receptor comes from a female donor with Graves disease. The source was peripheral blood mononuclear cells (PBMCs), collected when the disease was refractory, from a patient treated with antithyroid drugs.

The CDR3 reads CSAQGQGTYEQYF. CDR3 DNA sequence: TGCAGTGCACAAGGACAGGGAACCTACGAGCAGTACTTC. This chain joins TRBV20-1 and TRBJ2-7; 8 nucleotides agree with TRBD1. Germline lookup yields CDR1 DFQATT and CDR2 SNEGSKA (reference sequence). The CDR3 length is 13 residues. V gave up 6 bases and J gave up 2 bases; unmatched junction bases: 6.